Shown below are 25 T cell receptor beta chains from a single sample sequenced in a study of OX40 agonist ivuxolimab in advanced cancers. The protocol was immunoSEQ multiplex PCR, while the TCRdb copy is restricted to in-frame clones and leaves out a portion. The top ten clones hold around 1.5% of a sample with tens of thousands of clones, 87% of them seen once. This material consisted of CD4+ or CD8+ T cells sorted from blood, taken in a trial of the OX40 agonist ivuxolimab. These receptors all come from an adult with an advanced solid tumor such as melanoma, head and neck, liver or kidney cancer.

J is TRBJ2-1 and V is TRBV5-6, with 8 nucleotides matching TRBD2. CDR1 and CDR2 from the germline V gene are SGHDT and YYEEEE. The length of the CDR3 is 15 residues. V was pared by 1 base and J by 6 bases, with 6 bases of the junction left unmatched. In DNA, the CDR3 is TGTGCCAGCAGCTTGCGGGAGGGTCCCCCCAATGAGCAGTTCTTC. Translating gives CASSLREGPPNEQFF.

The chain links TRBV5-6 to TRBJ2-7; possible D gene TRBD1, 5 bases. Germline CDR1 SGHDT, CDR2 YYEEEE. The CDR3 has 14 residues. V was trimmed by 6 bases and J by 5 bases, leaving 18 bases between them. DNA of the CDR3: TGTGCCAGCACCCTTCTCGTGGGGCAGGACGAGCAGTACTTC. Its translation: CASTLLVGQDEQYF. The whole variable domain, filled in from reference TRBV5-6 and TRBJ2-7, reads DAGVTQSPTHLIKTRGQQVTLRCSPKSGHDTVSWYQQALGQGPQFIFQYYEEEERQRGNFPDRFSGHQFPNYSSELNVNALLLGDSALYLCASTLLVGQDEQYFGPGTRLTVT.

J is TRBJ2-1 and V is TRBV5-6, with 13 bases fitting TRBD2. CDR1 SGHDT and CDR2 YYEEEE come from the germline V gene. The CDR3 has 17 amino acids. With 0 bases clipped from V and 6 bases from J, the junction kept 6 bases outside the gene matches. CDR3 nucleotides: TGTGCCAGCAGCTTGGGGTTCGGACTAGCGGGAGCCAATGAGCAGTTCTTC. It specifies CASSLGFGLAGANEQFF.

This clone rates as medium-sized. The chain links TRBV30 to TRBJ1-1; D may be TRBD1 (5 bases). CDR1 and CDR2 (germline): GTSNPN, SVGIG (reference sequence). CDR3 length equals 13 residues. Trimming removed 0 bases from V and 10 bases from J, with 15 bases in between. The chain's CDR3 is CAWSVGGAGGAFF. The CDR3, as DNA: TGTGCCTGGAGTGTTGGTGGAGCGGGGGGAGCTTTCTTT.

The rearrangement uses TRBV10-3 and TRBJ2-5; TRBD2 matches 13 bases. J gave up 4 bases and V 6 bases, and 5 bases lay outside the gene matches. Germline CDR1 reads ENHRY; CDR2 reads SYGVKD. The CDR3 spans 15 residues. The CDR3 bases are TGTGCCATCAGCCCTGGACTAGCGGGGGTAGAGACCCAGTACTTC. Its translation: CAISPGLAGVETQYF.

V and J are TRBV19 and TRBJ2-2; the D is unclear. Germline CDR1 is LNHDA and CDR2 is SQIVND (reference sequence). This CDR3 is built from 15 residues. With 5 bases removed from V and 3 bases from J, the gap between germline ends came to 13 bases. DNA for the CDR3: TGTGCCAGTAGTGGCCGGGCCCCTTACACCGGGGAGCTGTTTTTT. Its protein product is CASSGRAPYTGELFF.

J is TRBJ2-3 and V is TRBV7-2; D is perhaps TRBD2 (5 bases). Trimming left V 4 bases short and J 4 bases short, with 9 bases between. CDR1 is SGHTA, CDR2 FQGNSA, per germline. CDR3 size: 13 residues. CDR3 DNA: TGTGCCAGCAGCTCCCGAGGGTCAGATACGCAGTATTTT. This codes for CASSSRGSDTQYF. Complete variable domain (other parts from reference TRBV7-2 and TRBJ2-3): GAGVSQSPSNKVTEKGKDVELRCDPISGHTALYWYRQSLGQGLEFLIYFQGNSAPDKSGLPSDRFSAERTGGSVSTLTIQRTQQEDSAVYLCASSSRGSDTQYFGPGTRLTVL.

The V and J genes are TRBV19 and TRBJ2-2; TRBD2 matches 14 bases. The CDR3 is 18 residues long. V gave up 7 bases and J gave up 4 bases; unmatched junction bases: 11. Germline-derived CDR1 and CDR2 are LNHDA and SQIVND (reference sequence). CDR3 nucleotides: TGTGCCAGTACCCCCCAGGGACTAGCGGGAGAAGGCACCGGGGAGCTGTTTTTT. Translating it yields CASTPQGLAGEGTGELFF. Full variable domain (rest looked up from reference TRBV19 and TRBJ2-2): DGGITQSPKYLFRKEGQNVTLSCEQNLNHDAMYWYRQDPGQGLRLIYYSQIVNDFQKGDIAEGYSVSREKKESFPLTVTSAQKNPTAFYLCASTPQGLAGEGTGELFFGEGSRLTVL.

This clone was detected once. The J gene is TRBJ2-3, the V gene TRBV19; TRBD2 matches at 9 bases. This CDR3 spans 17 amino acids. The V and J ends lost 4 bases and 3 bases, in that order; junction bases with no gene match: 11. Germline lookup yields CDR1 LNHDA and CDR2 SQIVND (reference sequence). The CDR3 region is CASSTPIGRGGTDTQYF. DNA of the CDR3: TGTGCCAGTAGTACGCCAATAGGGCGGGGGGGGACAGATACGCAGTATTTT.

As DNA, the CDR3 is TGTGCCAGCAGTTACTCGAGGCAGCGCTTCTATGGCTACACCTTC. Protein sequence: CASSYSRQRFYGYTF. The genes are TRBV6-5 and TRBJ1-2; D gene ambiguous. The CDR3 has 15 residues. V shed 0 bases and J shed 4 bases, with 12 bases lying between them. Looked up from germline, CDR1 is MNHEY and CDR2 is SVGAGI.

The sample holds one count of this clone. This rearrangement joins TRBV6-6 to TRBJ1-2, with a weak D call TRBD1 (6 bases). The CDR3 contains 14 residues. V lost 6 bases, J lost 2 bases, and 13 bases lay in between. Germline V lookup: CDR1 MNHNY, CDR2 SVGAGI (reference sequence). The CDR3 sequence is CASRGGAQNYGYTF. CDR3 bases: TGTGCCAGCAGGGGGGGGGCGCAGAACTATGGCTACACCTTC.

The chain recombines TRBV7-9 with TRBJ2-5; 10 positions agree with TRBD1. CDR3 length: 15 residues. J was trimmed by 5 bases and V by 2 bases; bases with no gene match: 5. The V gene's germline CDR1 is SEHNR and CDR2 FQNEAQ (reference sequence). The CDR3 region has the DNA TGTGCCAGCAGCTTATTGGGACAGGGGTTGGAGACCCAGTACTTC. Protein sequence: CASSLLGQGLETQYF.

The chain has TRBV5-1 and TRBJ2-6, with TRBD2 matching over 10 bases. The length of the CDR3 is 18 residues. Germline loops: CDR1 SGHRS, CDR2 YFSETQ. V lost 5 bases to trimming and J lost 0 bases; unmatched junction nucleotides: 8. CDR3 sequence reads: CASSTSGTSSSGANVLTF. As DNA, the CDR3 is TGCGCCAGCAGTACTAGCGGGACTTCGAGCTCTGGGGCCAACGTCCTGACTTTC.

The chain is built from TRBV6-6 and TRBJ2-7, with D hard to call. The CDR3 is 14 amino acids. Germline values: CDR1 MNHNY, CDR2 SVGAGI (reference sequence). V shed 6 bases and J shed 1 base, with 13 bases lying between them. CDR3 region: CASRSYVSSYEQYF. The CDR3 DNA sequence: TGTGCCAGCAGGTCCTATGTTAGTTCCTACGAGCAGTACTTC.

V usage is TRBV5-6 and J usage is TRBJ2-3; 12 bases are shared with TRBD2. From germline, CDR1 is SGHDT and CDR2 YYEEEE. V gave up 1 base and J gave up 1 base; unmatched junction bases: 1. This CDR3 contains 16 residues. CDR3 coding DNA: TGTGCCAGCAGCTTGAGACTAGCGGGAGGCACAGATACGCAGTATTTT. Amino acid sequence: CASSLRLAGGTDTQYF.

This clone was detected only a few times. The CDR3 DNA is TGTGCCAGCAGCTTCGAGGGTCCCGGGGAGGAGACCCAGTACTTC. Translated: CASSFEGPGEETQYF. The genes are TRBV7-6 and TRBJ2-5; TRBD2 might be the D (5 bases). The CDR3 loop spans 15 amino acids. From germline, CDR1 is SGHVS and CDR2 FNYEAQ. With 3 bases removed from V and 5 bases from J, the gap between germline ends came to 16 bases.

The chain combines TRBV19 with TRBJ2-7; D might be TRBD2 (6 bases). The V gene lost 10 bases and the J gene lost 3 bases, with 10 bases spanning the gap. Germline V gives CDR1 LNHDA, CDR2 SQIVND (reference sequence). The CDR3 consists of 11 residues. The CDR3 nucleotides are TGTGCCACCAGCGGGTTCTACGAGCAGTACTTC. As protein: CATSGFYEQYF.

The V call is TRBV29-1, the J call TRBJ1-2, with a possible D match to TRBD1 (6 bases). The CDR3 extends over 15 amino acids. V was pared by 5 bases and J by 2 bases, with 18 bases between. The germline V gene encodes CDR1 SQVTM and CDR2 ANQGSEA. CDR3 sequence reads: CSVKIEGQRNYGYTF. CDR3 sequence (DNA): TGCAGCGTTAAAATCGAAGGACAGAGGAACTATGGCTACACCTTC.

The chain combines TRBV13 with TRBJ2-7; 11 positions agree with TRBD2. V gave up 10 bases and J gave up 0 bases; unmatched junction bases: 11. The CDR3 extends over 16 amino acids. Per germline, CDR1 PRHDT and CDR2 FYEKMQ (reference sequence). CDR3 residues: CATLKGGTSGSYEQYF. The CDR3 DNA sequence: TGTGCCACCCTCAAGGGGGGGACTAGCGGCTCCTACGAGCAGTACTTC.

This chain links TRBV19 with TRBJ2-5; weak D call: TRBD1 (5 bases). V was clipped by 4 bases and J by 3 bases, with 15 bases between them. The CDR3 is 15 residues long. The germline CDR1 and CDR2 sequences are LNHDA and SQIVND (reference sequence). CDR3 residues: CASSTKGLREETQYF. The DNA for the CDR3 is TGTGCCAGTAGTACGAAGGGGCTAAGGGAAGAGACCCAGTACTTC. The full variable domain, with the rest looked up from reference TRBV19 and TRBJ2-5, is DGGITQSPKYLFRKEGQNVTLSCEQNLNHDAMYWYRQDPGQGLRLIYYSQIVNDFQKGDIAEGYSVSREKKESFPLTVTSAQKNPTAFYLCASSTKGLREETQYFGPGTRLLVL.

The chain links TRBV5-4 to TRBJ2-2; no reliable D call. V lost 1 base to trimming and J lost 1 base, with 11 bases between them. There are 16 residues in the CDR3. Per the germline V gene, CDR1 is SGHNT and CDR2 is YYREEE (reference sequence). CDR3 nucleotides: TGTGCCAGCAGCTTGTACCGGGTCCAGAACACCGGGGAGCTGTTTTTT. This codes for CASSLYRVQNTGELFF.

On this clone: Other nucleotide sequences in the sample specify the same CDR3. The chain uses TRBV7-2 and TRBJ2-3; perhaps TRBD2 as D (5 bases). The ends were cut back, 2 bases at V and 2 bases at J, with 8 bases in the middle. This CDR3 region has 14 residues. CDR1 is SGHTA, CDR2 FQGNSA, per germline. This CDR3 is CASSLNGVTDTQYF. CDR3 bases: TGTGCCAGCAGCTTAAACGGGGTCACAGATACGCAGTATTTT.

The CDR3: CASSLKDRGPRGTEAFF. CDR3 in DNA: TGTGCCAGCAGCTTGAAGGACAGGGGGCCACGAGGGACTGAAGCTTTCTTT. The chain joins TRBV5-6 to TRBJ1-1, with 11 bases matching TRBD1. Germline V gives CDR1 SGHDT, CDR2 YYEEEE. With V trimmed by 1 base and J by 5 bases, 10 bases remained unmatched. This CDR3 region has 17 residues.

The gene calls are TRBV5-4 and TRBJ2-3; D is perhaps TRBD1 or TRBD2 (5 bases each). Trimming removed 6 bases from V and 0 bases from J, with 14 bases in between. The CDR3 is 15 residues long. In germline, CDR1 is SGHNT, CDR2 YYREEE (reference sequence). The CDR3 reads CASKRWGGSTDTQYF. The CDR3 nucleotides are TGTGCCAGCAAGCGTTGGGGCGGGAGCACAGATACGCAGTATTTT.

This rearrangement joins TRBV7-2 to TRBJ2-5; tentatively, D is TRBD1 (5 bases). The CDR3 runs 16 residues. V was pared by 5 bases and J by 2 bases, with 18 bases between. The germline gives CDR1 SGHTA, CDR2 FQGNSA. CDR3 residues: CASSRRAGFTQETQYF. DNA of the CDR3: TGTGCCAGCAGCCGTCGGGCAGGGTTTACTCAAGAGACCCAGTACTTC.